This entry lists 6 T cell receptor beta chains sequenced from one sample in a study of blood T cell repertoires in COVID-19. Produced via immunoSEQ multiplex PCR; TCRdb's table is partial and in-frame only. Seen here are 250,000 to 350,000 clones, about nine tenths observed once, and the top ten hold approximately 9%. Sequencing was performed on PBMCs or T cells enriched from blood (not recorded which). The receptors were sampled from a woman aged 18-30 years who had recovered from COVID-19.

The V call is TRBV30, the J call TRBJ1-2; D gene ambiguous. The CDR3 sequence is 12 residues long. The V and J ends lost 3 bases and 0 bases respectively, with 5 bases between them. Germline CDR1 and CDR2: GTSNPN and SVGIG (reference sequence). CDR3 loop: CAWSPANYGYTF. For the CDR3, the DNA is TGTGCCTGGAGCCCAGCTAACTATGGCTACACCTTC.

This chain uses TRBV30 with TRBJ1-2; tentatively, D is TRBD1 (6 bases). The V and J ends lost 5 bases and 4 bases respectively, with 11 bases between them. Germline lookup yields CDR1 GTSNPN and CDR2 SVGIG (reference sequence). The CDR3 extends over 12 amino acids. The CDR3 is CAWGTGTYGYTF. The DNA of the CDR3 is TGTGCCTGGGGAACAGGGACCTATGGCTACACCTTC.

This clone was seen a few times. The J gene is TRBJ2-2, the V gene TRBV11-2; 7 bases are shared with TRBD1. Unmatched junction bases numbered 4, after V lost 2 bases and J lost 1 base. The CDR3 spans 16 residues. Germline lookup yields CDR1 SGHAT and CDR2 FQNNGV. CDR3 nucleotide sequence: TGTGCCAGCAGCTTAATGGGACAGCTGAACACCGGGGAGCTGTTTTTT. It codes for CASSLMGQLNTGELFF.

V gene TRBV4-3 combines with J gene TRBJ1-3; weak D call: TRBD1 (6 bases). CDR1 is LGHNA and CDR2 is YSLEER in the germline V gene. Trimming cost V 0 bases and J 2 bases, with 11 bases left between them. This CDR3 spans 16 amino acids. CDR3 sequence (DNA): TGCGCCAGCAGCCAAGATAACAGGGAGACTGGAAACACCATATATTTT. This codes for CASSQDNRETGNTIYF.

V is TRBV2 and J is TRBJ2-7; a possible D gene is TRBD2 (5 bases). V lost 1 base and J lost 9, with 16 bases in between. The CDR3 extends over 14 amino acids. Germline loops: CDR1 SNHLY, CDR2 FYNNEI. The CDR3 spells CASSEVRRAGGQYF. The CDR3 region has the DNA TGTGCCAGCAGTGAAGTTAGGCGCGCGGGCGGGCAGTACTTC.

The V call is TRBV5-1, the J call TRBJ2-1; 16 nucleotides align to TRBD2. Germline CDR1 reads SGHRS; CDR2 reads YFSETQ. The CDR3 covers 16 residues. Trimming at V came to 4 bases and at J to 5 bases, leaving 3 bases not matched to a gene. CDR3 loop: CASSTGLAGGHNEQFF. CDR3 in DNA: TGCGCCAGCAGCACGGGACTAGCGGGGGGGCACAATGAGCAGTTCTTC.